In this sample, the clone carrying this T cell receptor beta chain turned up many times. Its cognate antigen is unknown. This entry belongs to a study of neurological immune-mediated disorders. TCRdb analysed the 5' RACE reads with MiXCR anew, one entry per CDR3 protein. The table lists 46,000 or so distinct CDR3 sequences, 10% of them singletons. V was shortened by 8 bases and J by 5 bases, with 15 bases between the two germline ends. Germline CDR1 LNHDA, CDR2 SQIVND (reference sequence). The CDR3 consists of 13 residues. The starting material, 2 million PBMCs stored at -80 C, gave rise to the unsorted libraries. Study findings and constraints: Expansion of TCR clones was greatest in HTLV-1-associated myelopathy and smallest in multiple sclerosis, where it fell below that of healthy controls.

The receptor was derived from a woman aged 40-49 years with HTLV-1-associated myelopathy (HAM/TSP). The rearrangement joins TRBV19 to TRBJ1-1; D unclear. The specimen was PBMCs. CDR3 amino acids: CASSNKGGTEAFF. Written as DNA, the CDR3 is TGTGCCAGTTCAAACAAGGGAGGGACTGAAGCTTTCTTT. The whole variable domain, remainder taken from reference TRBV19 and TRBJ1-1, is DGGITQSPKYLFRKEGQNVTLSCEQNLNHDAMYWYRQDPGQGLRLIYYSQIVNDFQKGDIAEGYSVSREKKESFPLTVTSAQKNPTAFYLCASSNKGGTEAFFGQGTRLTVV.